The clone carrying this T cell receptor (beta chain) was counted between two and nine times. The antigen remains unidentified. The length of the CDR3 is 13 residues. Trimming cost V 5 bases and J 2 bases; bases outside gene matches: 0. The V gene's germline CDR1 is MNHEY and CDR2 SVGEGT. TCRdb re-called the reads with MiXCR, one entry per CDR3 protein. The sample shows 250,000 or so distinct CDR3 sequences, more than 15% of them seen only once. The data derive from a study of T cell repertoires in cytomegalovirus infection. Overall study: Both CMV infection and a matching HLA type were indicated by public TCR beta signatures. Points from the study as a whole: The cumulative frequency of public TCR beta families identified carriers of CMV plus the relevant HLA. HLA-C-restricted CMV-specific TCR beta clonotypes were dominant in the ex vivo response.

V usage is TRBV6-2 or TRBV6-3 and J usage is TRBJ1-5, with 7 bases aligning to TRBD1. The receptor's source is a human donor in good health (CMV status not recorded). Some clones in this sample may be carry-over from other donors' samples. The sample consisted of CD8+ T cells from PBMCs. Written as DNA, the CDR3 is TGTGCCAGCAGTACAGGGGGCAATCAGCCCCAGCATTTT. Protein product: CASSTGGNQPQHF.